The 4 T cell receptor beta chains listed next were all sequenced from one sample in a study of Graves' ophthalmopathy and Graves' hyperthyroidism. Investigators amplified TCR beta CDR3 regions from RNA transcripts. The library came from an HTBI-primed first-round RT-PCR and a second-round multiplex PCR. TCRdb ran MiXCR on the multiplex PCR reads and lists one entry per CDR3 protein. The data show around 470,000 distinct CDR3 sequences, with approximately 15% seen just once and about 10% held by the top ten. Source material: blood. Receptors originate from a woman in her twenties or thirties with Graves' ophthalmopathy.

On this clonotype: A read error is possible here, since a much larger clone lies one base away. V usage is TRBV25-1 and J usage is TRBJ2-5; D is possibly TRBD1 (6 bases). Germline CDR1 and CDR2: MGHDK and SYGVNS. The CDR3 is 15 residues long. Here the CDR3 reads CASSDLGQIQETRYF. The CDR3 coding sequence is TGTGCCAGCAGTGACCTTGGACAGATCCAAGAGACCCGGTACTTC.

This clonotype has a count of ten or more. A much more abundant neighbour one base away suggests this may be a read error. V is TRBV15 and J is TRBJ2-5; D gene uncertain. This CDR3 has 13 residues. Germline lookup yields CDR1 LNHNV and CDR2 YYDKDF (reference sequence). Here the CDR3 DNA reads TGTGCCACCAGCAGCCAGTCTCAAGAGACCAAGTACTTC. The encoded protein is CATSSQSQETKYF.

This chain links TRBV18 with TRBJ2-7; 8 bases agree with TRBD1. Germline assignment: CDR1 KGHSH and CDR2 LQKENI. V was pared by 6 bases and J by 2 bases, with 6 bases of the junction left unmatched. The length of the CDR3 is 14 residues. The CDR3 spells CASSTGQGPYEQYF. As DNA, the CDR3 is TGTGCCAGCTCGACCGGACAGGGACCCTACGAGCAGTACTTC.

In this sample, this clonotype turned up many times. CDR3 coding DNA: TGTGCCAGCAGTTTACGCCGGGACAGCTCCTACGAGCAGTACTTC. Amino acids: CASSLRRDSSYEQYF. This chain joins TRBV28 and TRBJ2-7; 7 positions agree with TRBD1. The V segment lost 2 bases and the J segment 0 bases; nucleotides outside the gene matches: 4. Germline V gene lookup returns CDR1 MDHEN and CDR2 SYDVKM. The CDR3 totals 15 residues.